This TCR beta chain was retrieved from a study of beta chain features in type 1 diabetes. Study observations and caveats: The study found moderately but significantly shorter TCRB CDR3s in all four CD4+ subsets of Type 1 diabetes patients. A closer apparent resemblance between naive, central memory and Treg TCRB repertoires was seen in patients than in healthy donors.

cDNA synthesis used the whole RNA isolate, giving expressed TCRB sequences. Sequencing of naive, central memory and regulatory T cell samples gave an average of approximately 3.8 million reads. Produced via immunoSEQ multiplex PCR; TCRdb's table is partial and in-frame only. The sample lists around 240,000 clones, about 70% occurring once. The V gene's germline CDR1 is GTSNPN and CDR2 SVGIG (reference sequence). The CDR3 sequence is 14 residues long. The germline V and J ends were trimmed by 1 base and 1 base, with 7 bases remaining between them. Of note for this clone: Its antigen is currently unknown.

Markers CD45RO/CCR7/CD25/CD127/CD95/CD27 served to sort CD4+ naive, central memory, regulatory and stem cell-like memory cells. This rearrangement joins TRBV30 to TRBJ2-2, with D uncertain. The sequence came from a young man in good health. The sequencing sample was made of naive CD4+ T cells from blood. The CDR3 sequence is CAWSGDWNTGELFF. DNA for the CDR3: TGTGCCTGGAGTGGGGATTGGAACACCGGGGAGCTGTTTTTT.